This T cell receptor beta chain was identified in a study of cytotoxic CD8 clonotypes in ibrutinib-treated CLL. Overall study: Across the patients, around 10 were relapsed/refractory, about 15 treatment-naive and 17 to 18 IGHV unmutated.

Notes on this clone: The antigen is not known.

TCRdb's copy holds only in-frame clones and misses some; the assay was immunoSEQ multiplex PCR. Here the sample spans 20,000 to 30,000 clones, approximately 71% being singletons. Study results and limitations: The study sampled sustained-remission and progressing patients at different times. Clonality at baseline surpassed age-matched healthy donors and tracked circulating CD8+ T-cell counts.

This TCR derives from a human donor with chronic lymphocytic leukemia. The sequencing used PBMCs, collected after 12 months of ibrutinib treatment.

The CDR3 DNA follows: TGTGCCAGTAGTATACAGGGGGGTCAGCCCCAGCATTTT. This encodes CASSIQGGQPQHF. This chain uses TRBV19 with TRBJ1-5; 7 nucleotides match TRBD1. This CDR3 has 13 amino acids. From germline, CDR1 is LNHDA and CDR2 SQIVND (reference sequence). The ends lost 2 bases at V and 6 bases at J; junction bases unmatched: 1.